This record looks at one TCR beta chain sequence and its context. Its antigen is not identified. Trimming cost V 5 bases and J 7 bases, with 18 bases left between them. CDR3 length: 15 residues. Germline assignment: CDR1 SGHVT and CDR2 SQSDAQ. The data were taken from a study of T cells after yellow fever vaccination. Study results and limitations: Detected again after the booster were most primary-vaccination clones, at approximately 95% CD4 and around 91% CD8. Contaminating bulk clonotypes could be abundant in FACS-sorted repertoires.

MiXCR, run by TCRdb on the 5' RACE reads, gives a single entry per CDR3 protein. The sample holds 310,000 or so distinct CDR3 sequences, around 7% seen once. The sequences come from PBMCs, collected about 49 days after the first yellow fever vaccination. V usage is TRBV7-4 and J usage is TRBJ1-5; D perhaps matches TRBD1 (5 bases). The TCR originated in a man younger than 35 who received the YFV17D yellow fever vaccine. The chain's CDR3 is CASSPGHKSGQPQHF. CDR3 nucleotide sequence: TGTGCCAGCAGCCCGGGGCATAAATCTGGGCAGCCCCAGCATTTT. The complete variable domain, with remaining parts taken from reference TRBV7-4 and TRBJ1-5, reads GAGVSQSPRYKVAKRGRDVALRCDSISGHVTLYWYRQTLGQGSEVLTYSQSDAQRDKSGRPSGRFSAERPERSVSTLKIQRTEQGDSAVYLCASSPGHKSGQPQHFGDGTRLSIL.